These T cell receptor beta chains were read from a single sample in a study of T cell changes during pregnancy in multiple sclerosis. Clones were read by immunoSEQ multiplex PCR, and TCRdb kept only the in-frame ones, dropping some. The repertoire has approximately 30,000 clones, 80% to 90% of them found once; the top ten carry around 10%. The sample in question was CD8+ T cells from peripheral blood mononuclear cells, obtained in the third trimester of pregnancy. The receptors derive from a female donor with multiple sclerosis, enrolled in a pregnancy study. Each CDR3 is given with its conserved first and last residue.

v_gene	j_gene	CDR3aa
TRBV19	TRBJ1-1	CASSIASNTEAFF
TRBV6-4	TRBJ1-5	CASSDSRRHQPQHF
TRBV13	TRBJ2-3	CASSATSGETDTQYF
TRBV5-6	TRBJ1-2	CASSRWTGADGYTF
TRBV6-4	TRBJ2-6	CASSDSGGSGANVLTF
TRBV2	TRBJ2-1	CASSEASGAGSYNEQFF
TRBV6-5	TRBJ1-6	CASSGSDNSPLHF
TRBV9	TRBJ1-6	CASSAGQYNSPLHF
TRBV4-1	TRBJ2-5	CASSLPTEEVETQYF
TRBV9	TRBJ2-2	CASSVNGGELFF
TRBV4-1	TRBJ2-7	CASSQERRGVGYEQYF
TRBV5-1	TRBJ2-1	CASSFPLAGGRSYNEQFF
TRBV27	TRBJ2-7	CASSFRGSSYEQYF
TRBV27	TRBJ2-1	CASSLYSGASTYNEQFF
TRBV7-2	TRBJ2-5	CASSPGTSGGGQETQYF
TRBV11-2	TRBJ2-7	CASSLPGLKKTYEQYF
TRBV19	TRBJ2-1	CASTLGGRWWDEQFF
TRBV2	TRBJ2-1	CASRTSLGDGNEQFF
TRBV7-9	TRBJ2-3	CASSPRQSTDTQYF
TRBV4-1	TRBJ2-7	CASSVSLAGGSSYEQYF
TRBV2	TRBJ2-3	CASTLAGGGVTDTQYF
TRBV4-1	TRBJ1-4	CASSGRDRGTNEKLFF